This TCR beta chain is drawn from a study of blood T cell repertoires in COVID-19. Study context: Specimens from acute and convalescent COVID-19 originated in the United States, Italy and Spain. T cells, B-cell-depleted T cells, or PBMCs provided the cDNA or gDNA that served as material.

Germline CDR1 is MNHEY and CDR2 is SMNVEV (reference sequence). The CDR3 is 16 amino acids. With 3 bases clipped from V and 4 bases from J, the junction kept 8 bases outside the gene matches. Produced via immunoSEQ multiplex PCR; TCRdb's table is partial and in-frame only. Of hundreds of thousands of clones in the sample, about 89% were seen once. The chain recombines TRBV27 with TRBJ2-1; 8 nucleotides line up with TRBD2. Specimen: peripheral blood. The receptor's source is a woman aged 45-65 years with COVID-19, enrolled during active disease. CDR3 nucleotides: TGTGCCAGCAGTTTTCTCCGCGGGGGGTTATACAATGAGCAGTTCTTC. Its translation: CASSFLRGGLYNEQFF.